One and the same sample provided the 3 T cell receptor beta chains below, sequenced in a study of cytomegalovirus exposure and HLA in healthy donors (dated by TCRdb to 2016 to 2017). Receptor amplification or capture employed the immunoSEQ multiplex PCR assay. For the multiplex PCR, a mixture combining 60 forward primers for TCR Vbeta segments and 13 reverse primers for TCR Jbeta segments was used. Not all clones reach the TCRdb copy of this immuneACCESS table, which keeps in-frame sequences only. Checked studies attribute under half of the gap to unresolved V genes and leave the rest unexplained. Present in this sample are some 150,000 clones, around 77% of which were seen just once. The ten most abundant clones make up about 3.4% of the sample. The sample consisted of PBMCs. These receptor sequences come from a female donor in good health and CMV-seronegative.

This sequence joins TRBV5-1 and TRBJ2-5, with 9 positions matching TRBD1. The DNA end is more similar to TRBJ2-7, so the J call may be wrong. Germline loops: CDR1 SGHRS, CDR2 YFSETQ. The CDR3 contains 14 residues. This chain's CDR3 is CASSEGDRAYEQYF. The DNA of the CDR3 is TGCGCCAGCAGCGAGGGGGACAGGGCCTACGAGCAGTACTTC.

This clone was recorded a few times. The chain has TRBV19 and TRBJ1-4; no firm D call. This CDR3 region has 14 residues. V was cut by 7 bases and J by 0 bases, with 9 bases left in between. Germline V gives CDR1 LNHDA, CDR2 SQIVND (reference sequence). CDR3 DNA: TGTGCCAGTATGGGCTTTGCAACTAATGAAAAACTGTTTTTT. It encodes CASMGFATNEKLFF.

The rearrangement links TRBV27 to TRBJ2-7, with D perhaps TRBD2 (6 bases). This CDR3 has 15 amino acids. Between the trimmed V and J ends, which lost 2 bases and 3 bases, there was a span of 14 bases. Per germline, CDR1 MNHEY and CDR2 SMNVEV (reference sequence). The CDR3 DNA reads TGTGCCAGCAGTTTAAGCCGGGACTTACTCTACGAGCAGTACTTC. Protein sequence: CASSLSRDLLYEQYF.